These T cell receptor beta chains were read from a single sample in a study of blood T cell repertoires in COVID-19. Libraries were prepared by immunoSEQ multiplex PCR; TCRdb keeps only in-frame clonotypes and omits some of them. The table includes tens of thousands of clones, more than 75% detected once. Source material: peripheral blood. The receptors come from a human donor in a cohort sampled during active COVID-19. CDR3s leave out the opening cysteine and the closing phenylalanine or tryptophan. Expanded clones are given a class, and other clones once, few, many or no size at all.

TRBJ2-1,TRBV11-3,.,ASSLGGIAGGSYNEQF
TRBJ2-7,TRBV4-1,once,ASSQDGQSYEQY
TRBJ2-1,TRBV10-3,.,AISAPSDYNEQF
TRBJ2-7,TRBV18,.,ASSRDSGRAQEQY
TRBJ2-1,TRBV7-8,.,ASSKWTSEVTYNEQF
TRBJ1-6,TRBV25-1,.,ASSELSGTGQSPLH
TRBJ1-2,TRBV3-1/TRBV3-2,once,ASSPRGGLGYGYT
TRBJ1-1,TRBV6-4,.,ASSDGTRAF
TRBJ1-5,TRBV9,medium-sized,ASSVVERTGGRYSNQPQH
TRBJ1-2,TRBV3-1/TRBV3-2,.,ASSRGGLIYGYT
TRBJ1-1,TRBV2,once,ASTAGGQGTEAF
TRBJ2-7,TRBV25-1,.,ASSGPSGGQTYEQY
TRBJ2-7,TRBV7-9,.,ASSSPSTSGTYEQY
TRBJ2-3,TRBV7-9,.,ASSLFLDTQY
TRBJ2-2,TRBV9,.,ASSVALNGELF
TRBJ2-2,TRBV9,large,ASSAWTMGTGELF
TRBJ2-1,TRBV5-1,.,ASSLRVSGTYNEQF
TRBJ1-4,TRBV9,once,ASSAPGENEKLF
TRBJ2-3,TRBV15,few,ATSRERGGTDTQY
TRBJ2-2,TRBV7-9,.,ASSLELAGGGELF
TRBJ2-4,TRBV6-6,.,ASSWSVAKNIQY
TRBJ2-3,TRBV4-2,.,ASSPHTSIRADTQY
TRBJ1-1,TRBV27,.,ASSFLGQGGVAF
TRBJ2-5,TRBV5-5,.,ASSLRETQY
TRBJ2-3,TRBV29-1,few,SVVPAGMTDTQY
TRBJ1-2,TRBV28,.,ASSLFPLDTSDGYT